The 27 T cell receptor beta chains in this list originate from one sample, sequenced in a study of human T cells and chemical hapten exposure. MiXCR, run by TCRdb on the RACE reads, gives a single entry per CDR3 protein. The table records tens of thousands of distinct CDR3 sequences, roughly 9.6% of them present only once. Time point of the sample: patch test 2, 6 weeks after DPC sensitization. Treatment in this sample: therapeutic diphenylcyclopropenone sensitization with weekly scalp DPC. Material: whole blood, obtained in connection with sensitization to the hapten diphenylcyclopropenone (DPC). The receptor source for this set is a man aged 35-49 years with alopecia areata. Some clones in this sample may be carry-over from other donors' samples.

This clonotype occurred many times. This chain links TRBV10-3 with TRBJ2-3; tentatively, D is TRBD2 (5 bases). CDR1 ENHRY and CDR2 SYGVKD come from the germline V gene. V lost 8 bases and J lost 5, with 11 bases in between. The CDR3 is made up of 12 amino acids. CDR3 residues: CAIRSGRDTQYF. Written as DNA, the CDR3 is TGTGCCATCCGGTCGGGAAGAGATACGCAGTATTTT.

This clonotype was found many times. This chain connects TRBV12-3 or TRBV12-4 to TRBJ1-2; D unclear. The V and J ends lost 3 bases and 5 bases respectively, with 10 bases between them. The CDR3 consists of 13 residues. The CDR3 spells CASSFGTYYGYTF. The CDR3 DNA reads as TGTGCCAGCAGTTTTGGCACTTATTATGGCTACACCTTC.

This clonotype was seen only a few times. The chain recombines TRBV28 with TRBJ2-4; D unresolved. Trimming stripped 2 bases from V and 3 bases from J, with 14 bases between. The CDR3 has 16 residues. CDR1 is MDHEN, CDR2 SYDVKM, per germline. In nucleotides, the CDR3 is TGTGCCAGCAGTTTAAGGGCCGCCGCCGGCAAAAACATTCAGTACTTC. This codes for CASSLRAAAGKNIQYF.

CDR3 protein: CASRFQGTEAFF. CDR3 sequence (DNA): TGTGCCAGCAGATTTCAAGGCACTGAAGCTTTCTTT. The rearrangement links TRBV6-2 or TRBV6-3 to TRBJ1-1; D remains ambiguous. CDR1 MNHEY and CDR2 SVGEGT come from the germline V gene. The CDR3 runs to 12 residues. The germline V and J ends were trimmed by 6 bases and 4 bases, with 9 bases remaining between them.

This clonotype was detected a few times. The chain is built from TRBV5-5 and TRBJ1-5; 8 bases agree with TRBD1. Germline CDR1 and CDR2: SGHKS and YYEKEE (reference sequence). V lost 5 bases and J lost 4; bases outside the gene matches: 8. The CDR3 is 15 residues long. Here the CDR3 reads CASSLDRGFNQPQHF. The CDR3 coding sequence is TGTGCCAGCAGTCTTGACAGGGGCTTTAATCAGCCCCAGCATTTT. Full variable domain (missing parts from reference TRBV5-5 and TRBJ1-5): DAGVTQSPTHLIKTRGQQVTLRCSPISGHKSVSWYQQVLGQGPQFIFQYYEKEERGRGNFPDRFSARQFPNYSSELNVNALLLGDSALYLCASSLDRGFNQPQHFGDGTRLSIL.

This clonotype came up a few times. The chain recombines TRBV6-5 with TRBJ2-7, with 12 bases matching TRBD2. Germline CDR1 is MNHEY and CDR2 is SVGAGI. V was pared by 6 bases and J by 7 bases, with 10 bases of the junction left unmatched. This CDR3 contains 15 residues. The DNA of the CDR3 is TGTGCCAGCAGGAGACTAGCGGGAGACCTTTGGGAGCAGTACTTC. Translating gives CASRRLAGDLWEQYF.

Only a few counts were recorded for this clonotype. The chain uses TRBV12-3 or TRBV12-4 and TRBJ2-1; TRBD1 aligns across 10 bases. The CDR3 is 12 residues long. J lost 15 bases, V lost 1 base, and 3 bases had no gene match. The CDR3 spells CASSLGQGAVFF. CDR3 nucleotides: TGTGCCAGCAGTTTAGGACAGGGGGCCGTGTTCTTC.

This clonotype occurred a few times. The chain employs TRBV7-8 and TRBJ2-1; D is ambiguous. Per germline, CDR1 SGHVS and CDR2 FQNEAQ. V was cut by 1 base and J by 9 bases, with 4 bases left in between. This CDR3 comprises 11 residues. The chain's CDR3 is CASSLETEQFF. The CDR3 DNA reads TGTGCCAGCAGCTTAGAAACTGAGCAGTTCTTC.

A few counts support this clonotype. V and J are TRBV25-1 and TRBJ2-1; 10 nucleotides align to TRBD1. V dropped 6 bases and J dropped 9; count of bases not matched to a gene: 11. The germline gives CDR1 MGHDK, CDR2 SYGVNS. The length of the CDR3 is 15 residues. CDR3 amino acids: CASREQTGGISEQFF. CDR3 bases: TGTGCCAGCAGGGAACAGACAGGGGGCATTAGTGAGCAGTTCTTC.

The CDR3 reads CASTHGRGDTEAFF. For the CDR3, the DNA is TGTGCCAGCACCCACGGTCGGGGCGACACTGAAGCTTTCTTT. The chain employs TRBV6-5 and TRBJ1-1, with D possibly TRBD1 on 5 matching bases. CDR1 and CDR2 (germline): MNHEY, SVGAGI. CDR3 length: 14 amino acids. With 7 bases removed from V and 3 bases from J, the gap between germline ends came to 15 bases.

This clonotype was seen a handful of times. The J gene is TRBJ1-1, the V gene TRBV6-2 or TRBV6-3; D call uncertain. Germline V gene lookup returns CDR1 MNHEY and CDR2 SVGEGT. This CDR3 comprises 14 residues. The V and J ends lost 6 bases and 6 bases respectively, with 17 bases between them. CDR3 DNA sequence: TGTGCCAGCAGCCCCCACCACCCAGCCCCTGAAGCTTTCTTT. Protein product: CASSPHHPAPEAFF.

The chain couples TRBV5-1 to TRBJ2-5, with 9 bases aligning to TRBD1. V shed 5 bases and J 1 base; nucleotides not matched to a gene: 3. The CDR3 covers 14 residues. Germline loops: CDR1 SGHRS, CDR2 YFSETQ. CDR3 nucleotide sequence: TGCGCCAGCAGTTTGACAGGGGGCCAAGAGACCCAGTACTTC. Translation: CASSLTGGQETQYF.

A few counts support this clonotype. The V gene is TRBV20-1, the J gene TRBJ2-6; tentative D call: TRBD2 (6 bases). V was pared by 1 base and J by 4 bases, with 14 bases between. The germline V gene encodes CDR1 DFQATT and CDR2 SNEGSKA (reference sequence). The CDR3 loop spans 16 amino acids. The CDR3 DNA reads as TGCAGTGCTAGAGTACGATCGGGAGAGGGGGCCAACGTCCTGACTTTC. It specifies CSARVRSGEGANVLTF.

This clonotype was detected many times. This chain links TRBV7-2 with TRBJ2-2; D may match TRBD1 or TRBD2 (6 bases each). This CDR3 is 15 amino acids long. The V gene's germline CDR1 is SGHTA and CDR2 FQGNSA. The ends were cut back, 3 bases at V and 6 bases at J, with 14 bases in the middle. The CDR3: CASSFRRGEAGELFF. The CDR3 DNA is TGTGCCAGCAGCTTCAGGAGGGGGGAGGCCGGGGAGCTGTTTTTT.

This clonotype was observed a handful of times. This chain connects TRBV30 to TRBJ2-5; D remains unclear. The germline gives CDR1 GTSNPN, CDR2 SVGIG (reference sequence). This CDR3 spans 11 amino acids. V was clipped by 3 bases and J by 5 bases, with 7 bases between them. The DNA of the CDR3 is TGTGCCTGGAGCCTAAAGGAGACCCAGTACTTC. Translating gives CAWSLKETQYF.

This chain uses TRBV29-1 with TRBJ1-1; a weak D match, TRBD1 (5 bases). CDR1 and CDR2 from the germline V gene are SQVTM and ANQGSEA. There are 12 residues in the CDR3. The CDR3 nucleotides read TGCAGTGCAAATGCAGGGAGGACTGAAGCTTTCTTT. It yields the protein CSANAGRTEAFF.

The chain is built from TRBV12-3 or TRBV12-4 and TRBJ2-5; D remains unclear. The CDR3 loop spans 14 amino acids. Trimming stripped 0 bases from V and 0 bases from J, with 5 bases between. CDR3 DNA sequence: TGTGCCAGCAGTTTAGCACAGAACCAAGAGACCCAGTACTTC. Amino acid sequence: CASSLAQNQETQYF.

CDR3 bases: TGTGCCAGCAGCATCCCAAAAAAGACAGGGGGGGATTTGATTGGGCAGTTCTTC. Protein sequence: CASSIPKKTGGDLIGQFF. V and J are TRBV7-9 and TRBJ2-1, with 9 positions matching TRBD1. The CDR3 spans 18 residues. The V gene's germline CDR1 is SEHNR and CDR2 FQNEAQ (reference sequence). Unmatched junction bases numbered 23, after V lost 5 bases and J lost 12 bases.

The sample holds a few counts of this clonotype. V gene TRBV29-1 combines with J gene TRBJ2-1, with a possible D match to TRBD2 (6 bases). The germline V gene has CDR1 SQVTM and CDR2 ANQGSEA. Trimming removed 4 bases at V and 0 bases at J, with 16 bases between. This CDR3 comprises 16 residues. DNA of the CDR3: TGCAGCGTTGGAGGCCTAGCGCTGAGCTCCTACAATGAGCAGTTCTTC. It encodes CSVGGLALSSYNEQFF.

In this sample, this clonotype turned up a few times. The chain links TRBV11-3 to TRBJ2-1; 10 bases align to TRBD1. The V gene's germline CDR1 is SGHNT and CDR2 YENEEA. This CDR3 is 18 amino acids long. V lost 5 bases, J lost 11 bases, and 21 bases stayed unmatched. CDR3 bases: TGTGCCAGCAGCCCGGGACAGGGGCGCGGGGCCCCCATTAATCAGCAGTTCTTC. Encoded protein: CASSPGQGRGAPINQQFF.

V gene TRBV2 combines with J gene TRBJ2-7; D possibly corresponds to TRBD2 (5 bases). This CDR3 has 13 amino acids. V was trimmed by 5 bases and J by 5 bases, leaving 13 bases between them. CDR1 and CDR2 from the germline V gene are SNHLY and FYNNEI. Written as DNA, the CDR3 is TGTGCCAGCAGTATAAGGGAGAGGGACGAGCAGTACGTC. Its protein is CASSIRERDEQYV.

This clonotype came up a few times. DNA for the CDR3: TGTGCCAGCAGCTTGGTTACCCCAGTGAACACTGAAGCTTTCTTT. Protein product: CASSLVTPVNTEAFF. V gene TRBV5-6 combines with J gene TRBJ1-1; no firm D call. V lost 0 bases to trimming and J lost 0 bases, with 9 bases between them. This CDR3 is 15 amino acids long. Germline V lookup: CDR1 SGHDT, CDR2 YYEEEE.

This clonotype has just a few counts. V is TRBV6-5 and J is TRBJ2-3; tentative D call: TRBD2 (5 bases). Germline values: CDR1 MNHEY, CDR2 SVGAGI. The ends were cut back, 7 bases at V and 4 bases at J, with 15 bases in the middle. The CDR3 is 14 residues long. Written as DNA, the CDR3 is TGTGCCAGCAAAAGGCTCGGGGTAGCAGATACGCAGTATTTT. Its protein is CASKRLGVADTQYF.

The chain joins TRBV5-1 to TRBJ1-4; D gene unclear. Germline loops: CDR1 SGHRS, CDR2 YFSETQ. Trimming stripped 2 bases from V and 6 bases from J, with 14 bases between. The CDR3 runs 15 residues. CDR3 sequence (DNA): TGCGCCAGCAGCTTAGAGGGTCTGAGGGATGAAAAACTGTTTTTT. Translated: CASSLEGLRDEKLFF. The full variable domain, its missing parts supplied by reference TRBV5-1 and TRBJ1-4, is KAGVTQTPRYLIKTRGQQVTLSCSPISGHRSVSWYQQTPGQGLQFLFEYFSETQRNKGNFPGRFSGRQFSNSRSEMNVSTLELGDSALYLCASSLEGLRDEKLFFGSGTQLSVL.

This clonotype occurred a few times. The chain couples TRBV28 to TRBJ2-7, with D possibly TRBD2 on 5 matching bases. Trimming took off 5 bases at V and 5 bases at J, with 10 bases between the two ends. The CDR3 covers 12 residues. CDR1 and CDR2 from the germline V gene are MDHEN and SYDVKM. The CDR3 DNA reads TGTGCCAGCAGTGAGGAGGCCCACGAGCAGTACTTC. Encoded protein: CASSEEAHEQYF.

The table lists this clonotype with a few counts. The J gene is TRBJ2-6, the V gene TRBV27, with D perhaps being TRBD1 or TRBD2 (6 bases each). V gave up 2 bases and J gave up 4 bases, with 27 bases separating them. In germline, CDR1 is MNHEY, CDR2 SMNVEV (reference sequence). The CDR3 contains 21 residues. CDR3 coding DNA: TGTGCCAGCAGTTTAAAAGGCGTGGGGGGCAGTGCTTTAATCGGGGCCAACGTCCTGACTTTC. Encoded protein: CASSLKGVGGSALIGANVLTF.

This clonotype was counted many times. This sequence joins TRBV13 and TRBJ2-2; D not certain. The CDR3 has 16 residues. Germline CDR1 and CDR2: PRHDT and FYEKMQ (reference sequence). Trimming stripped 6 bases from V and 1 base from J, with 15 bases between. CDR3 nucleotide sequence: TGTGCCAGCAGAGGCTCTAATCCGGAGAACACCGGGGAGCTGTTTTTT. This encodes CASRGSNPENTGELFF.